This TCR beta chain was identified in a study of T-cell reconstitution after alpha-beta-depleted transplantation in children. As it was prepared, the TCRbeta library received unique molecular identifiers. TCRdb called the PCR reads again in MiXCR, with one record for every CDR3 protein. The sample consists of about 340,000 distinct CDR3 sequences, 13% of them appearing once. This clonotype has only a few counts. This CDR3 has 15 residues. Per the germline V gene, CDR1 is MNHEY and CDR2 is SMNVEV (reference sequence). Unmatched junction bases numbered 9, after V lost 6 bases and J lost 5 bases. The sequenced sample was PBMCs, obtained from the stem cell graft. The chain carries TRBV27 and TRBJ1-2, with 10 bases that match TRBD1. The sequence derives from a human donor who donated a stem cell graft to a child with Fanconi anemia. CDR3 coding DNA: TGTGCCAGCAGCTGGGACAGGGGCGATGGGTATGGCTACACCTTC. It is translated as CASSWDRGDGYGYTF.